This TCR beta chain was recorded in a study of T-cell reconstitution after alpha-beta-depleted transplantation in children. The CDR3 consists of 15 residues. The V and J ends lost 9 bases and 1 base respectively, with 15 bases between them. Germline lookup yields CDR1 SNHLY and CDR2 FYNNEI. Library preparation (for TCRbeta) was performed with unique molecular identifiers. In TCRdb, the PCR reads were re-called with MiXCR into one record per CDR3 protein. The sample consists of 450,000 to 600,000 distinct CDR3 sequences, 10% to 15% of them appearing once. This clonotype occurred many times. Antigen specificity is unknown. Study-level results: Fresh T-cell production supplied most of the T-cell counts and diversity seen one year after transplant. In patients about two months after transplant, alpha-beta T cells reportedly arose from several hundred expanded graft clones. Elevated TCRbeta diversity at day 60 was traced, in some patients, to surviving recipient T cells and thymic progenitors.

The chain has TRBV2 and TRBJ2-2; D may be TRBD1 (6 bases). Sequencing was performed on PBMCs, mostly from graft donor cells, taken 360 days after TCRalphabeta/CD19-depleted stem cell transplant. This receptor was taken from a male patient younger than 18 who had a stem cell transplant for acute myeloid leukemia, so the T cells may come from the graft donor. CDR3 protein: CARSWGLGNTGELFF. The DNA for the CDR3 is TGTGCCAGGAGCTGGGGGCTGGGGAACACCGGGGAGCTGTTTTTT.